Described below is a single T cell receptor (beta chain) sequence and its context. What it recognizes is unknown. The data stem from a study of cytomegalovirus exposure and HLA in healthy donors. Findings and caveats of the study: Reports described diagnosis of cytomegalovirus status by the classifier as highly specific and sensitive.

Germline V gene sequence: CDR1 GTSNPN, CDR2 SVGIG (reference sequence). The length of the CDR3 is 16 residues. J was trimmed by 4 bases and V by 5 bases; bases with no gene match: 7. This PCR relied on a set of 60 Vbeta primers and 13 Jbeta primers. Sequencing was performed with immunoSEQ multiplex PCR; in TCRdb, only in-frame clones are kept and a portion is missing. Among some 110,000 clones listed, 75% were seen once. The chain employs TRBV30 and TRBJ2-5; 16 nucleotides match TRBD2. This TCR was sampled from a male donor in good health and CMV-seropositive. Input material: PBMCs. The CDR3 coding sequence is TGTGCCTGGCGCCCGGGACTAGCGGGAGGGTCAGAGACCCAGTACTTC. The encoded protein is CAWRPGLAGGSETQYF.